This is a list of T cell receptor beta chains from one sample in a study of cytomegalovirus exposure and HLA in healthy donors. The assay was immunoSEQ multiplex PCR, and TCRdb's table has in-frame clones only and misses some. This table holds about 160,000 clones, about 90% found once. The source material was PBMCs. The receptor source for this set is a woman in her twenties or thirties in good health and CMV-seronegative. Each CDR3 is given with its conserved first and last residue. The D gene is left open where the match is weak. Clone sizes are given selectively: once, few, many, or a class where the clone is expanded.

TRBJ1-4,NA,NA,TRBV7-9,CASSPYGEGNEKLFF,TGTGCCAGCAGCCCGTACGGCGAGGGGAATGAAAAACTGTTTTTT
TRBJ2-3,NA,NA,TRBV28,CASSGTSDTQYF,TGTGCCAGCAGCGGGACTTCAGATACGCAGTATTTT
TRBJ1-2,NA,once,TRBV20-1,CSASEGGGYTF,TGCAGTGCTAGTGAAGGGGGTGGCTACACCTTC
TRBJ1-5,NA,few,TRBV28,CASSSLAQPQHF,TGTGCCAGCAGTTCCCTTGCTCAGCCCCAGCATTTT
TRBJ2-2,NA,NA,TRBV6-5,CASKRGSTGELFF,TGTGCCAGCAAGAGGGGTTCCACCGGGGAGCTGTTTTTT
TRBJ2-7,TRBD2,NA,TRBV6-5,CASSSLGRGIHEQYF,TGTGCCAGCAGTTCACTGGGGCGGGGGATACACGAGCAGTACTTC
TRBJ1-3,NA,NA,TRBV30,CAWSEGGPGNTIYF,TGTGCCTGGAGTGAGGGGGGGCCTGGAAACACCATATATTTT
TRBJ2-3,NA,NA,TRBV18,CASSRGVETDTQYF,TGTGCCAGCTCACGTGGTGTAGAAACAGATACGCAGTATTTT
TRBJ2-3,TRBD1,NA,TRBV7-2,CASSFDRATDTQYF,TGTGCCAGCAGCTTCGACAGGGCTACAGATACGCAGTATTTT
TRBJ1-2,TRBD1,NA,TRBV6-5,CASNPDRTNYGYTF,TGTGCCAGCAATCCGGACAGGACTAACTATGGCTACACCTTC
TRBJ2-2,TRBD2,NA,TRBV4-1,CASSQVGRGNTGELFF,TGCGCCAGCAGCCAAGTGGGGAGGGGGAACACCGGGGAGCTGTTTTTT
TRBJ2-7,NA,NA,TRBV30,CAWSEGRVRNEQYF,TGTGCCTGGAGTGAGGGCAGGGTCAGGAACGAGCAGTACTTC
TRBJ1-1,NA,NA,TRBV7-2,CASSTRSGTEAFF,TGTGCCAGCAGTACCCGCAGCGGCACTGAAGCTTTCTTT
TRBJ1-1,TRBD1,NA,TRBV5-6,CASSRGTATEAFF,TGTGCCAGCAGCCGTGGGACAGCGACTGAAGCTTTCTTT
TRBJ2-7,NA,NA,TRBV7-8,CASSATSSYEQYF,TGTGCCAGCAGCGCTACTAGCAGCTACGAGCAGTACTTC
TRBJ1-1,NA,once,TRBV7-3,CASSSGLGNTEAFF,TGTGCCAGCAGCTCGGGGCTGGGGAACACTGAAGCTTTCTTT